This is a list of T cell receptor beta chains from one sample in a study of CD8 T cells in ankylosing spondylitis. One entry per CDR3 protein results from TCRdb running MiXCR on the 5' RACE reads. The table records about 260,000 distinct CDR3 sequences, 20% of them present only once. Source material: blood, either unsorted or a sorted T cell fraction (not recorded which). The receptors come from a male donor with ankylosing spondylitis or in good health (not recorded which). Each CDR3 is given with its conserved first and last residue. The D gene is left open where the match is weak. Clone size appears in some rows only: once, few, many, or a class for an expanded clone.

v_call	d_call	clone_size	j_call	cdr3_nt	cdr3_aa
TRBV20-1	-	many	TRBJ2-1	TGCAGTGCTAGGGGCTTCAATGAGCAGTTCTTC	CSARGFNEQFF
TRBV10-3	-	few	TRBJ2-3	TGTGCCATCAGTGAAAGACTAGTGTTCACAGATACGCAGTATTTT	CAISERLVFTDTQYF
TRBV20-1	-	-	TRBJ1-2	TGCAGTGCTAGGGCTCGGGCAGGGCATGACTACACCTTC	CSARARAGHDYTF
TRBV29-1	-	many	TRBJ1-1	TGCAGCGCCTCCGGGACACCCGACACTGAAGCTTTCTTT	CSASGTPDTEAFF
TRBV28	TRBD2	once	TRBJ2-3	TGTGCCAGCAGTTTATGGACTAGCGGCACAGATACGCAGTATTTT	CASSLWTSGTDTQYF
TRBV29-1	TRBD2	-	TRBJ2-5	TGCAGCGTGAGGGGACTAGTTCAAGAGACCCAGTACTTC	CSVRGLVQETQYF
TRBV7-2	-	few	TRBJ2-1	TGTGCCAGCAGCTTAAATCCCTCCTACAATGAGCAGTTCTTC	CASSLNPSYNEQFF
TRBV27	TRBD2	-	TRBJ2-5	TGTGCCAGCAGTATGACTGGGACTAGCGGGGGGGCCGTCAACTTC	CASSMTGTSGGAVNF
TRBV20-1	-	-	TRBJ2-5	TGCAGGGGCGCCAGGGATTCTAGCCCGGAGACCCAGTACTTC	CRGARDSSPETQYF
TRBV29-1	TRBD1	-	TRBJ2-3	TGCAGCGTTGCAGTAGGACAGGGTACAGATACGCAGTATTTT	CSVAVGQGTDTQYF
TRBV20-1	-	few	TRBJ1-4	TGCAGTGCTAGGTTGATTTTGGGGAATAATGAAAAACTGTTTTTT	CSARLILGNNEKLFF
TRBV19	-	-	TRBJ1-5	TGTGCCAGTAGTGAAGGGGCTGCCAGCAATCAGCCCCAGCATTTT	CASSEGAASNQPQHF
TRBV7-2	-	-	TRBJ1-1	TGTGCCAGCAGCTCGGAGGGCGGTGGTACTGAAGCTTTCTTT	CASSSEGGGTEAFF
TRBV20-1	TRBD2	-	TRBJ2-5	TGCAGTGCTAGAAGAGCGGGGGTCCAAGAGACCCAGTACTTC	CSARRAGVQETQYF
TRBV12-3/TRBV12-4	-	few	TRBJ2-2	TGTGCCAGCAATGGCAGAGGGGGGCCGAACACCGGGGAGCTGTTTTTT	CASNGRGGPNTGELFF
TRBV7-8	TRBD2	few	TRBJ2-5	TGTGCCAGCAGCTTGAGCGGGGGCCAGTACTTC	CASSLSGGQYF
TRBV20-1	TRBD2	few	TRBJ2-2	TGCAGTGCTAGAGATAGTCTCCGGGCTAGCGGGGGGGCGCCCACCGGGGAGCTGTTTTTT	CSARDSLRASGGAPTGELFF
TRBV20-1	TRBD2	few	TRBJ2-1	TGCAGTGCTACGTTCGGACTAGCGGGAGGGCTCGATGAGCAGTTCTTC	CSATFGLAGGLDEQFF
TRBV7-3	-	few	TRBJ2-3	TGTGCCAGCAGCTCAGGAGCTAGCACAGATACGCAGTATTTT	CASSSGASTDTQYF
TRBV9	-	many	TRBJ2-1	TGTGCCAGCAGCGTAGCTTATCAGGGCTACAATGAGCAGTTCTTC	CASSVAYQGYNEQFF
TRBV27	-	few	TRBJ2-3	TGTGCCAGCAGTCCCAGAAGGGGTACAGATACGCAGTATTTT	CASSPRRGTDTQYF
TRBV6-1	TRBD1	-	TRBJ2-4	TGTGCCAGCAGCTCACCGGGACAGCGAGACATTCAGTACTTC	CASSSPGQRDIQYF
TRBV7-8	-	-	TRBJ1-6	TGTGCCAGCAGCCCTTTCCCAATTCTCCTCCACTTT	CASSPFPILLHF
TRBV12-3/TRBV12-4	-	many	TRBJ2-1	TGTGCCAGCAGCCCAAGGGGGATAGGGAGCAATGAGCAGTTCTTC	CASSPRGIGSNEQFF
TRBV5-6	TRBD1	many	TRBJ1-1	TGTGCCAGCAGCTCGGGACAGGCAAACACTGAAGCTTTCTTT	CASSSGQANTEAFF
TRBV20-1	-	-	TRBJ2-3	TGCAGTACTAGAGATTGGGCGGTGAGGGGGACAGATACGCAGTATTTT	CSTRDWAVRGTDTQYF
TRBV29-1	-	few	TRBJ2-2	TGCAGCGTTGAACCTGCAGGATATACCGGGGAGCTGTTTTTT	CSVEPAGYTGELFF
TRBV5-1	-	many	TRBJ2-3	TGCGCCAGCAGCTTTGGGACGTATAGCACAGATACGCAGTATTTT	CASSFGTYSTDTQYF
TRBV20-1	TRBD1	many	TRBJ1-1	TGCAGTGCTATCCCCAGGGACAGGGGGACTGAAGCTTTCTTT	CSAIPRDRGTEAFF
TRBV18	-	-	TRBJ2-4	TGTGCCAGCTCACCAGATAGCAACAAAAACATTCAGTACTTC	CASSPDSNKNIQYF
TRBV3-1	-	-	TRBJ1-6	TGTGCCAGCAGCCCACAGGGCCTAGAGAATTCACCCCTCCACTTT	CASSPQGLENSPLHF
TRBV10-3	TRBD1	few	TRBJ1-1	TGTGCCATCAGAGACAGGGGGCCGAGAACTGAAGCTTTCTTT	CAIRDRGPRTEAFF
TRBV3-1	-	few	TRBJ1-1	TGTGCCAGCAGCCATGTGGGAATTCACGAAGCTTTCTTT	CASSHVGIHEAFF
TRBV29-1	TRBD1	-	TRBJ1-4	TGCAGCGTTGGATCGAGAGGGGGCGAAAAACTGTTTTTT	CSVGSRGGEKLFF
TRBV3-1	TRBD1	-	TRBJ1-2	TGTGCCAGCAGCCAAGATACAGGGGGTCACTATGGCTACACCTTC	CASSQDTGGHYGYTF
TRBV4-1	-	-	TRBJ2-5	TGCGCCAGCAGCCGGATGGGGACGGAGCAAGAGACCCAGTACTTC	CASSRMGTEQETQYF
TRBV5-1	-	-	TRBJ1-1	TGCGCCAGCAGCACTAAGAACACTGAAGCTTTCTTT	CASSTKNTEAFF
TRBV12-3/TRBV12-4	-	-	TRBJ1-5	TGTGCCAGCAGTTGGGGCAGAAATCAGCCCCAGCATTTT	CASSWGRNQPQHF
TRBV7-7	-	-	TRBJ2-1	TGTGCCAGCAGCTTGGCGGGAAAGGGCAATGAGCAGTTCTTC	CASSLAGKGNEQFF
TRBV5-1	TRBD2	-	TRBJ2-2	TGCGCCAGCAGCTTGAGACCGGGACTAGCGGGGGTGGACACCGGGGAGCTGTTTTTT	CASSLRPGLAGVDTGELFF
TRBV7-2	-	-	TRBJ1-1	TGTGCCAGCAGCTCCCGGGGGTTGAACACTGAAGCTTTCTTT	CASSSRGLNTEAFF
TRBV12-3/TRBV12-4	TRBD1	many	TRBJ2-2	TGTGCCAGCAGTCCAATGGAGAGGGGGCGGGCCGGGGAGCTGTTTTTT	CASSPMERGRAGELFF
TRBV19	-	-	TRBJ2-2	TGTGCCAGTAGTATAAAAACCTACACCGGGGAGCTGTTTTTT	CASSIKTYTGELFF
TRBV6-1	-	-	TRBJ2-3	TGTGCCAGCAGTTCCCCCTGGGATACGCAGTATTTT	CASSSPWDTQYF
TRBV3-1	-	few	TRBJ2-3	TGTGCCAGCAGCCAAGATCCGGTAGAGATAGATACGCAGTATTTT	CASSQDPVEIDTQYF
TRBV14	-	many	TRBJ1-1	TGTGCCAGCAGCCAAAGGTTGTCAGGTTTGACTGAAGCTTTCTTT	CASSQRLSGLTEAFF
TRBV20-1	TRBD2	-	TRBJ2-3	TGCAGTGCTAGAGATCCAGCGGGAGACCGCACAGCTACGCAGTATTTT	CSARDPAGDRTATQYF
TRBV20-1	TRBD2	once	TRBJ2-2	TGCAGTGCTAGAACCCCGGGGAGGGACACCGGGGAGCTGTTTTTT	CSARTPGRDTGELFF